The T cell receptor (beta chain) described here comes from a study of blood T cell repertoires in COVID-19. In the study overall: Both acute and convalescent COVID-19 samples were obtained from the United States, Italy and Spain. The cDNA or gDNA used as material had been derived from T cells, B-cell-depleted T cells, or PBMCs.

How the authors handled the data: From reference gene primer amplification, estimates of nucleated cell counts were derived. Using immunoSEQ multiplex PCR, the repertoire was profiled, and TCRdb retains in-frame clones only, with some absent. Clonal size and the V and J genes are those of that table, whereas D and trimming came from the DNA. This sample has 360,000 or so clones, with 85% to 90% found just once. Enrollees, roughly 18 to 89 years old, lived in around 23 US areas. The CDR3 is 15 residues long. The germline gives CDR1 SGHRS, CDR2 YFSETQ. V dropped 4 bases and J dropped 2; count of bases not matched to a gene: 6.

The clonotype was recovered from a woman in her 30s who had recovered from COVID-19. V usage is TRBV5-1 and J usage is TRBJ1-3; 7 nucleotides match TRBD1. The sequencing input was PBMCs or T cells enriched from blood (not recorded which). The CDR3 DNA follows: TGCGCCAGCAGCGGGGAAGACAGGGCTGGAAACACCATATATTTT. Translating gives CASSGEDRAGNTIYF.